These 12 T cell receptor beta chains were sequenced from one sample in a study of T-cell reconstitution after alpha-beta-depleted transplantation in children. Preparation of the TCRbeta library was carried out with unique molecular identifiers. TCRdb independently ran MiXCR on the PCR reads; one entry per CDR3 protein. This sample has more than 200,000 distinct CDR3 sequences, with roughly 25% found just once. This specimen was PBMCs, taken before TCRalphabeta/CD19-depleted stem cell transplant. The receptors come from a girl under 10 years old with Fanconi anemia, due to receive a stem cell transplant.

The chain employs TRBV18 and TRBJ1-6; tentatively, D is TRBD1 (5 bases). The CDR3 contains 14 residues. Trimming cost V 8 bases and J 5 bases, with 13 bases left between them. The germline gives CDR1 KGHSH, CDR2 LQKENI. The CDR3 loop reads CASRRDGDNSPLHF. CDR3 DNA: TGTGCCAGCCGCCGGGACGGTGATAATTCACCCCTCCACTTT. Combining the CDR3 with reference TRBV18 and TRBJ1-6 gives the whole variable domain NAGVMQNPRHLVRRRGQEARLRCSPMKGHSHVYWYRQLPEEGLKFMVYLQKENIIDESGMPKERFSAEFPKEGPSILRIQQVVRGDSAAYFCASRRDGDNSPLHFGNGTRLTVT.

This clonotype showed up just a few times. This chain joins TRBV3-1 and TRBJ2-1; D may match TRBD1 or TRBD2 (5 bases each). The germline V and J ends were trimmed by 4 bases and 10 bases, with 11 bases remaining between them. In germline, CDR1 is LGHDT, CDR2 YNNKEL (reference sequence). This CDR3 is built from 12 residues. This CDR3 is CASSLLGPEQFF. The CDR3 bases are TGTGCCAGCAGCCTCCTGGGACCCGAGCAGTTCTTC.

This clonotype has more than one count but fewer than ten. The chain uses TRBV20-1 and TRBJ2-5; D tentatively fits TRBD1 or TRBD2 (5 bases each). The CDR3 length is 14 residues. Trimming took 3 bases from V and 3 from J, leaving 14 bases between them. Per the germline V gene, CDR1 is DFQATT and CDR2 is SNEGSKA (reference sequence). This chain's CDR3 is CSASPGPQEETQYF. The CDR3 coding sequence is TGCAGTGCTAGTCCGGGACCGCAGGAAGAGACCCAGTACTTC.

This chain connects TRBV6-4 to TRBJ2-3; no firm D call. The CDR3 consists of 14 residues. Germline assignment: CDR1 MRHNA and CDR2 SNTAGT. The ends were cut back, 4 bases at V and 4 bases at J, with 12 bases in the middle. CDR3 sequence: CASSGLGGSDTQYF. CDR3 coding DNA: TGTGCCAGCAGTGGCCTTGGTGGATCAGATACGCAGTATTTT.

This rearrangement joins TRBV20-1 to TRBJ2-7; 12 bases map to TRBD2. Losses at the gene ends were 1 base for V and 7 bases for J; bases not matched to a gene: 11. From germline, CDR1 is DFQATT and CDR2 SNEGSKA (reference sequence). This CDR3 region has 16 residues. The CDR3 here is CSARALAGGLVLEQYF. CDR3 DNA: TGCAGTGCTAGAGCCCTAGCGGGGGGGCTCGTATTGGAGCAGTACTTC.

CDR3 DNA: TGCAGTGCTAGCCCGACTAGCGGGAGGTTCAACACCGGGGAGCTGTTTTTT. This translates into CSASPTSGRFNTGELFF. This chain uses TRBV20-1 with TRBJ2-2; 13 positions agree with TRBD2. Trimming cost V 3 bases and J 2 bases; bases outside gene matches: 6. There are 17 residues in the CDR3. The germline V gene encodes CDR1 DFQATT and CDR2 SNEGSKA (reference sequence).

The chain carries TRBV29-1 and TRBJ1-1; TRBD1 is a possible D gene (6 bases). The length of the CDR3 is 12 residues. Germline values: CDR1 SQVTM, CDR2 ANQGSEA. V lost 6 bases and J 6 bases, leaving 14 bases between the germline ends. CDR3 bases: TGCAGCGTCCTACAACAGGGCGCTGAAGCTTTCTTT. Translation gives CSVLQQGAEAFF. The variable domain in full, with the rest retrieved from reference TRBV29-1 and TRBJ1-1, is SAVISQKPSRDICQRGTSLTIQCQVDSQVTMMFWYRQQPGQSLTLIATANQGSEATYESGFVIDKFPISRPNLTFSTLTVSNMSPEDSSIYLCSVLQQGAEAFFGQGTRLTVV.

This chain links TRBV20-1 with TRBJ2-3; TRBD1 or TRBD2 may be the D gene (5 bases each). The CDR3 is 12 amino acids. Germline V lookup: CDR1 DFQATT, CDR2 SNEGSKA (reference sequence). The ends were cut back, 5 bases at V and 5 bases at J, with 11 bases in the middle. In nucleotides, the CDR3 is TGCAGTGCTCAACTAGGGGTAGATACGCAGTATTTT. Translation gives CSAQLGVDTQYF.

The chain links TRBV3-1 to TRBJ1-1, with D perhaps matching TRBD1 (5 bases). Looked up from germline, CDR1 is LGHDT and CDR2 is YNNKEL (reference sequence). The CDR3 has 15 residues. V shed 3 bases and J shed 1 base, with 12 bases lying between them. The CDR3 sequence: CASSQGRSSNTEAFF. DNA for the CDR3: TGTGCCAGCAGCCAGGGGCGGAGTTCGAACACTGAAGCTTTCTTT.

This clonotype was seen ten or more times. The chain employs TRBV12-3 or TRBV12-4 and TRBJ2-7, with D maybe TRBD1 (6 bases). The V gene lost 3 bases and the J gene lost 2 bases, with 11 bases spanning the gap. This CDR3 has 14 residues. This CDR3 reads CASSFRGTAYEQYF. CDR3 DNA: TGTGCCAGCAGTTTCAGGGGCACCGCCTACGAGCAGTACTTC.

About this clonotype itself: Being one base from a much bigger clone, this may be a read error. The chain combines TRBV7-8 with TRBJ2-1, with 11 bases aligning to TRBD2. Germline V gene sequence: CDR1 SGHVS, CDR2 FQNEAQ. The CDR3 length is 16 residues. Here the CDR3 reads CASSLPLAGGSYEQSF. The CDR3 DNA reads as TGTGCCAGCAGCTTACCCCTAGCGGGAGGTAGCTACGAGCAGTCCTTC.

This clonotype was counted a few times. The rearrangement joins TRBV4-1 to TRBJ2-7, with D unresolved. Per the germline V gene, CDR1 is MGHRA and CDR2 is YSYEKL. This CDR3 contains 13 residues. V dropped 4 bases and J dropped 1 base, with 8 bases sitting between them. CDR3 sequence reads: CASSPSFSYEQYF. CDR3 bases: TGCGCCAGCAGCCCAAGTTTTTCCTACGAGCAGTACTTC.